A single sample gave rise to the 23 T cell receptor beta chains below, sequenced in a study of cytomegalovirus exposure and HLA in healthy donors. This PCR relied on a set of 60 Vbeta primers and 13 Jbeta primers. Data came from immunoSEQ multiplex PCR; TCRdb stores just in-frame clones and leaves some out. Of 180,000 or so clones in the sample, about three quarters were seen once. Material for sequencing was PBMCs. These receptors originate from a man in his fifties in good health and CMV-seropositive.

The chain joins TRBV19 to TRBJ2-6; D is ambiguous. The CDR3 consists of 16 residues. V lost 4 bases and J lost 0, with 10 bases in between. The germline V gene encodes CDR1 LNHDA and CDR2 SQIVND (reference sequence). The CDR3 DNA is TGTGCCAGTAGTAAGTACCGCGGCTCTGGGGCCAACGTCCTGACTTTC. Its protein product is CASSKYRGSGANVLTF.

This chain links TRBV7-9 with TRBJ2-7, with 8 nucleotides matching TRBD2. This CDR3 has 15 residues. The germline V gene encodes CDR1 SEHNR and CDR2 FQNEAQ (reference sequence). The J segment lost 0 bases and the V segment lost 10 bases, leaving 11 bases of the junction unmatched. CDR3 bases: TGTGCCACGCGGCCCCGGGGGGGCGGCTCCTACGAGCAGTACTTC. It yields the protein CATRPRGGGSYEQYF. The variable domain in full, completed from reference TRBV7-9 and TRBJ2-7, reads DTGVSQNPRHKITKRGQNVTFRCDPISEHNRLYWYRQTLGQGPEFLTYFQNEAQLEKSRLLSDRFSAERPKGSFSTLEIQRTEQGDSAMYLCATRPRGGGSYEQYFGPGTRLTVT.

The rearrangement joins TRBV7-9 to TRBJ2-3, with 8 positions matching TRBD2. Germline trimming cut 3 bases from V and 4 bases from J; bases unmatched to any gene: 9. Germline loops: CDR1 SEHNR, CDR2 FQNEAQ (reference sequence). The CDR3 is 16 residues long. CDR3 in amino acids: CASSFGSGVRSDTQYF. DNA for the CDR3: TGTGCCAGCAGCTTTGGTAGCGGGGTTCGCTCAGATACGCAGTATTTT.

This chain connects TRBV7-2 to TRBJ2-7, with D uncertain. Germline-derived CDR1 and CDR2 are SGHTA and FQGNSA. Between the trimmed V and J ends, which lost 6 bases and 0 bases, there was a span of 24 bases. The CDR3 totals 18 residues. DNA of the CDR3: TGTGCCAGCAGTCAAAGAGCCCGGCCAAGCTCTAGCTCCTACGAGCAGTACTTC. This codes for CASSQRARPSSSSYEQYF. Variable domain in full (rest from reference TRBV7-2 and TRBJ2-7): GAGVSQSPSNKVTEKGKDVELRCDPISGHTALYWYRQSLGQGLEFLIYFQGNSAPDKSGLPSDRFSAERTGGSVSTLTIQRTQQEDSAVYLCASSQRARPSSSSYEQYFGPGTRLTVT.

The gene calls are TRBV27 and TRBJ2-3; 8 bases align to TRBD2. V lost 6 bases to trimming and J lost 3 bases; unmatched junction nucleotides: 5. The germline gives CDR1 MNHEY, CDR2 SMNVEV (reference sequence). The CDR3 runs to 14 residues. As DNA, the CDR3 is TGTGCCAGCAGCGGGGGGGCCAGAACAGATACGCAGTATTTT. As protein: CASSGGARTDTQYF.

The chain recombines TRBV7-9 with TRBJ1-2; 7 nucleotides match TRBD1. The junction had 8 bases not matched to a gene; V was cut back by 7 bases and J by 6 bases. Germline CDR1 SEHNR, CDR2 FQNEAQ (reference sequence). This CDR3 spans 13 amino acids. In DNA, the CDR3 is TGTGCCAGCACCTCTCAGGGGGGCAATGGCTACACCTTC. Translated: CASTSQGGNGYTF.

This chain connects TRBV2 to TRBJ2-1; the match to TRBD2 covers 13 bases. The CDR3 loop spans 15 amino acids. J gave up 3 bases and V 4 bases, and 0 bases lay outside the gene matches. CDR1 SNHLY and CDR2 FYNNEI come from the germline V gene. Here the CDR3 reads CASSGTSGGYNEQFF. As DNA, the CDR3 is TGTGCCAGCAGTGGGACTAGCGGGGGCTACAATGAGCAGTTCTTC.

The chain carries TRBV5-1 and TRBJ2-7; TRBD1 agrees at 12 bases. The V and J ends lost 8 bases and 5 bases, in that order; junction bases with no gene match: 5. CDR3 size: 13 residues. In germline, CDR1 is SGHRS, CDR2 YFSETQ. CDR3 sequence (DNA): TGCGCCAGTACCGGGACAGGGGGCGACGAGCAGTACTTC. It specifies CASTGTGGDEQYF.

This chain uses TRBV4-3 with TRBJ2-1; 8 nucleotides align to TRBD1. The germline gives CDR1 LGHNA, CDR2 YSLEER. The junction had 5 bases not matched to a gene; V was cut back by 4 bases and J by 6 bases. CDR3 size: 14 residues. The CDR3 loop is CASSRGTGLNEQFF. CDR3 coding DNA: TGCGCCAGCAGCCGAGGGACAGGTCTCAATGAGCAGTTCTTC.

The rearrangement links TRBV6-5 to TRBJ1-1; the D gene is possibly TRBD1 (5 bases). Germline loops: CDR1 MNHEY, CDR2 SVGAGI. The CDR3 is made up of 15 amino acids. Trimming took off 4 bases at V and 4 bases at J, with 16 bases between the two ends. CDR3 sequence (DNA): TGTGCCAGCAGTTGGGCGGGGTCAGGGAGCACTGAAGCTTTCTTT. Protein sequence: CASSWAGSGSTEAFF.

The chain has TRBV7-2 and TRBJ1-1; D is uncertain. The V and J ends lost 5 bases and 10 bases respectively, with 17 bases between them. Germline values: CDR1 SGHTA, CDR2 FQGNSA. The CDR3 spans 13 residues. This CDR3 reads CASSPDGRFSAFF. The CDR3 bases are TGTGCCAGCAGCCCTGACGGGAGATTCTCAGCTTTCTTT. Combining the CDR3 with reference TRBV7-2 and TRBJ1-1 gives the whole variable domain GAGVSQSPSNKVTEKGKDVELRCDPISGHTALYWYRQSLGQGLEFLIYFQGNSAPDKSGLPSDRFSAERTGGSVSTLTIQRTQQEDSAVYLCASSPDGRFSAFFGQGTRLTVV.

In its sample, this clone was seen a few times. This sequence joins TRBV29-1 and TRBJ2-5; D not certain. The CDR3 has 11 residues. Trimming took 4 bases from V and 2 from J, leaving 5 bases between them. Germline-derived CDR1 and CDR2 are SQVTM and ANQGSEA. The CDR3 DNA reads TGCAGCGTTGGGCAGCAAGAGACCCAGTACTTC. Encoded protein: CSVGQQETQYF.

The chain recombines TRBV28 with TRBJ2-7; TRBD1 aligns across 7 bases. The V segment lost 6 bases and the J segment 5 bases; nucleotides outside the gene matches: 10. There are 14 residues in the CDR3. In germline, CDR1 is MDHEN, CDR2 SYDVKM. This CDR3 reads CASRSRQGFHEQYV. The CDR3 DNA sequence: TGTGCCAGCAGGTCTCGACAGGGCTTCCACGAGCAGTACGTC.

This clone was found a few times. J is TRBJ1-3 and V is TRBV2; D is unclear. The V gene lost 2 bases and the J gene lost 0 bases, with 8 bases spanning the gap. This CDR3 spans 15 amino acids. The germline V gene encodes CDR1 SNHLY and CDR2 FYNNEI. CDR3 DNA: TGTGCCAGCAGTGAATCTGGCTTCTCTGGAAACACCATATATTTT. Residues: CASSESGFSGNTIYF.

The rearrangement joins TRBV7-6 to TRBJ1-1; 7 bases align to TRBD1. Germline V gene sequence: CDR1 SGHVS, CDR2 FNYEAQ. The CDR3 is 15 residues long. Trimming at V came to 4 bases and at J to 4 bases, leaving 9 bases not matched to a gene. CDR3 amino acids: CASSSKLTGRTEAFF. Written as DNA, the CDR3 is TGTGCCAGCAGCTCCAAATTGACAGGGCGCACTGAAGCTTTCTTT. The complete variable domain, with remaining parts taken from reference TRBV7-6 and TRBJ1-1, reads GAGVSQSPRYKVTKRGQDVALRCDPISGHVSLYWYRQALGQGPEFLTYFNYEAQQDKSGLPNDRFSAERPEGSISTLTIQRTEQRDSAMYRCASSSKLTGRTEAFFGQGTRLTVV.

The genes are TRBV5-6 and TRBJ1-2, with D tentatively TRBD1 (5 bases). V was pared by 3 bases and J by 2 bases, with 11 bases between. This CDR3 is 14 amino acids long. The germline gives CDR1 SGHDT, CDR2 YYEEEE. The DNA for the CDR3 is TGTGCCAGCAGCTGGGCACAGGAGAACTATGGCTACACCTTC. Translation gives CASSWAQENYGYTF.

V is TRBV21-1 and J is TRBJ2-1; the table gives TRBD1 as D, unverified against the DNA. TRBV21-1 is reported as a pseudogene. CDR3 length: 16 residues. The CDR3 loop reads CASSCLPGQTYNEQFF. The CDR3 DNA reads TGTGCCAGCAGCTGCCTCCCGGGACAGACATACAATGAGCAGTTCTTC.

This chain uses TRBV13 with TRBJ2-5; the match to TRBD1 covers 10 bases. The CDR3 is 16 residues long. V was pared by 4 bases and J by 5 bases, with 10 bases of the junction left unmatched. Germline lookup yields CDR1 PRHDT and CDR2 FYEKMQ (reference sequence). This CDR3 is CASSSKGTGVPETQYF. CDR3 nucleotides: TGTGCCAGCAGCTCGAAAGGGACAGGGGTACCGGAGACCCAGTACTTC.

This CDR3 reads CAWRRFSGFVLVDTEAFF. The CDR3 nucleotides read TGTGCCTGGAGACGTTTCTCCGGGTTTGTTTTGGTGGACACTGAAGCTTTCTTT. The rearrangement links TRBV30 to TRBJ1-1; D unclear. CDR1 and CDR2 (germline): GTSNPN, SVGIG (reference sequence). The germline V and J ends were trimmed by 3 bases and 3 bases, with 26 bases remaining between them. The CDR3 extends over 18 amino acids.

The rearrangement links TRBV19 to TRBJ1-1; D perhaps matches TRBD1 (6 bases). Germline assignment: CDR1 LNHDA and CDR2 SQIVND (reference sequence). The CDR3 has 16 residues. Between the trimmed V and J ends, which lost 8 bases and 2 bases, there was a span of 21 bases. For the CDR3, the DNA is TGTGCCAGTTTAGATTCGGGGGGCGCCCACAACACTGAAGCTTTCTTT. As protein: CASLDSGGAHNTEAFF.

This clone was counted a single time. This sequence joins TRBV25-1 and TRBJ1-1; 8 positions match TRBD1. CDR3 length: 16 residues. The trim removed 6 bases at V and 7 bases at J, leaving 16 bases unmatched. Germline V gene data show CDR1 as MGHDK and CDR2 as SYGVNS. The CDR3 reads CASSPGTGSNGVEAFF. As DNA, the CDR3 is TGTGCCAGCAGCCCCGGGACAGGATCGAACGGGGTTGAAGCTTTCTTT.

V is TRBV5-6 and J is TRBJ2-2, with 8 positions matching TRBD1. With 3 bases clipped from V and 6 bases from J, the junction kept 16 bases outside the gene matches. In germline, CDR1 is SGHDT, CDR2 YYEEEE. This CDR3 is 18 amino acids long. The CDR3 region is CASSSPGDRSVGAGELFF. The CDR3 DNA is TGTGCCAGCAGCTCCCCCGGGGACAGGAGTGTGGGGGCCGGGGAGCTGTTTTTT.

The V and J genes are TRBV5-1 and TRBJ2-1; 7 bases line up with TRBD1. Trimming removed 3 bases from V and 5 bases from J; junction bases left unmatched: 5. The CDR3 consists of 14 residues. Germline V gene lookup returns CDR1 SGHRS and CDR2 YFSETQ. CDR3 coding DNA: TGCGCCAGCAGCTCATGGACAGGCAACAATGAGCAGTTCTTC. This gives the protein CASSSWTGNNEQFF.